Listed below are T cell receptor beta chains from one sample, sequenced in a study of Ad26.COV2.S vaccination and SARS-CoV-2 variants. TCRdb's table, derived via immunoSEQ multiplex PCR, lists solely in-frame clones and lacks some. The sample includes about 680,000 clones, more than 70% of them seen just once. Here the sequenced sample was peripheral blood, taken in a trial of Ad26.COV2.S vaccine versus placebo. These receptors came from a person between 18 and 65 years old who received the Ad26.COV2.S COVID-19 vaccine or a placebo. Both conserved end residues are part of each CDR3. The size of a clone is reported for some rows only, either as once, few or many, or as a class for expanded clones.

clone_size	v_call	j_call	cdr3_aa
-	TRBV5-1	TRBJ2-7	CASSLPGASYEQYF
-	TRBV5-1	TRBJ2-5	CASSLVTGGETQYF
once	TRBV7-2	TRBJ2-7	CASSYFSGTGAGNEQYF
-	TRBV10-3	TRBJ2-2	CAIKFATGELFF
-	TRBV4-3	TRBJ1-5	CASSRGTWAQPQHF
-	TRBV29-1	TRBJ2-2	CSVGGLAGGSNTGELFF
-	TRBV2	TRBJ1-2	CASSEARGSRYTF
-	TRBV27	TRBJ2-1	CASKDTGTYNEQFF
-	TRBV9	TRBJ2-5	CASSVDSVGRSETQYF
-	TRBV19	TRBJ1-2	CASSTLSGTGDYTF
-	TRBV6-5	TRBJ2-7	CASSYTGTGGDEQYF
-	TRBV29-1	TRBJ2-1	CSVPQRGGPRNEQFF
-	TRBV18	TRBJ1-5	CASSPSGVNQPQHF
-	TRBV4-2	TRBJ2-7	CASSQDQGTPIDEQYF
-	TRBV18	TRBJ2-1	CASSPPGQGYNEQFF
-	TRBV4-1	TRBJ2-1	CASSQAPTSGGPPLYNEQFF
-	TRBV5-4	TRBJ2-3	CASSPGGGWDTQYF
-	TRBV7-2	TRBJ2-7	CASSLGSGSAYEQYF
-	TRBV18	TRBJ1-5	CASSRDTLSNQPQHF
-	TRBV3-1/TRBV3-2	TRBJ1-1	CASSPLWNTEAFF
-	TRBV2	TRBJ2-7	CASSEEGRDPYEQYF
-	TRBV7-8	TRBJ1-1	CASSPEAGLNTEAFF
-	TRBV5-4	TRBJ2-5	CASSLRTSEETQYF
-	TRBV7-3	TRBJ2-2	CASSPVAAGELFF
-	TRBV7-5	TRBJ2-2	CARSLTIQGSNTGELFF